This T cell receptor beta chain was captured by sequencing in a study of CD8+ T cells in alopecia areata. Study results and limitations: Affected lesional scalp, above all in alopecia totalis/universalis, was more clonal than normal scalp.

As the sequencing template, cDNA was produced by extracting RNA and reverse transcribing it. TCRdb's copy holds only in-frame clones and misses some; the assay was immunoSEQ multiplex PCR. Of 37,000 or so clones in the sample, 45% to 65% are singletons; the top ten hold around 1.7%. Comments on this clone: Its antigen is currently unknown.

For about 5 patients taking part in the biomarker study, CD4+ cells were further sorted into CD25+CD127- cells. From alopecia areata patients, lesional scalp punch biopsies and peripheral blood were collected. Investigators sorted PBMCs to obtain both CD4+ and CD8+ T cells. The length of the CDR3 is 17 residues. Germline lookup yields CDR1 MDHEN and CDR2 SYDVKM. V was clipped by 5 bases and J by 3 bases; unmatched bases: 12. The V gene is TRBV28, the J gene TRBJ2-1; 8 bases are a match to TRBD2. The specimen sequenced was CD4+ Tregs sorted from blood. This clonotype originated in a human donor with alopecia areata. The CDR3 reads CASSRPGSGSLYNEQFF. The CDR3 coding sequence is TGTGCCAGCAGTCGCCCGGGGAGCGGGAGTCTCTACAATGAGCAGTTCTTC.